The 30 T cell receptor beta chains below were found in one sample sequenced in a study of blood T cell repertoires in COVID-19. TCRdb's copy holds only in-frame clones and misses some; the assay was immunoSEQ multiplex PCR. The sample lists approximately 250,000 clones; 86% were seen once. Material for sequencing was peripheral blood. The receptors stem from a woman of 80 years or more with COVID-19, enrolled during active disease.

The chain recombines TRBV3-1 (or the pseudogene TRBV3-2) with TRBJ1-1; perhaps TRBD1 as D (5 bases). The CDR3 loop spans 15 amino acids. Germline V gene sequence: CDR1 LGHDT, CDR2 YNNKEL (reference sequence). Trimming shortened V by 1 base and J by 0 bases, and 9 bases separated the two germline ends. CDR3 residues: CASSQGQLMNTEAFF. As DNA, the CDR3 is TGTGCCAGCAGCCAAGGACAGCTCATGAACACTGAAGCTTTCTTT.

This chain connects TRBV6-1 to TRBJ1-4; no reliable D call. The germline V gene has CDR1 MNHNS and CDR2 SASEGT. This CDR3 has 14 residues. Between the trimmed V and J ends, which lost 1 base and 8 bases, there was a span of 11 bases. Here the CDR3 DNA reads TGTGCCAGCAGTGAAGTGTACGGGGTCGAAAAACTGTTTTTT. Translating it yields CASSEVYGVEKLFF.

This chain uses TRBV3-1 (or the pseudogene TRBV3-2) with TRBJ1-1; D possibly corresponds to TRBD1 (5 bases). Looked up from germline, CDR1 is LGHDT and CDR2 is YNNKEL (reference sequence). The length of the CDR3 is 14 residues. The V gene lost 2 bases and the J gene lost 3 bases, with 10 bases spanning the gap. CDR3 bases: TGTGCCAGCAGCCAATTTCAGGGTCACACTGAAGCTTTCTTT. Its translation: CASSQFQGHTEAFF.

The chain couples TRBV10-3 to TRBJ1-1, with TRBD1 matching over 10 bases. Germline V gene sequence: CDR1 ENHRY, CDR2 SYGVKD. This CDR3 spans 14 amino acids. The ends lost 5 bases at V and 8 bases at J; junction bases unmatched: 8. In nucleotides, the CDR3 is TGTGCCATCAGTTTAACGACAGGGGGCGGCGAAGCTTTCTTT. Protein: CAISLTTGGGEAFF.

This chain uses TRBV12-3 or TRBV12-4 with TRBJ2-3, with a possible D match to TRBD2 (6 bases). V lost 7 bases and J 4 bases, leaving 12 bases between the germline ends. This CDR3 spans 13 amino acids. The CDR3 DNA follows: TGTGCCAGCACCCTGGGACTCCCAGATACGCAGTATTTT. It yields the protein CASTLGLPDTQYF.

The gene calls are TRBV10-1 and TRBJ1-2; possible D gene TRBD1, 5 bases. Germline CDR1 is WNHNN and CDR2 is SYGVQD (reference sequence). V shed 5 bases and J shed 8 bases, with 21 bases lying between them. This CDR3 comprises 15 residues. The CDR3 nucleotides read TGCGCCAGCAGTTCCCGGACACCGACGAAATACGGCTACACCTTC. This encodes CASSSRTPTKYGYTF.

The chain joins TRBV9 to TRBJ1-4; 7 positions match TRBD1. The CDR3 is 14 residues long. The germline V gene has CDR1 SGDLS and CDR2 YYNGEE. After removal of 1 base from V and 8 bases from J, the junction contained 5 bases not matched to a gene. CDR3 in amino acids: CASSVTGVGEKLFF. In DNA form, the CDR3 reads TGTGCCAGCAGCGTAACAGGGGTGGGGGAAAAACTGTTTTTT.

The V gene is TRBV2, the J gene TRBJ1-5; TRBD1 matches at 9 bases. J gave up 1 base and V 7 bases, and 5 bases lay outside the gene matches. CDR3 length: 15 residues. Per the germline V gene, CDR1 is SNHLY and CDR2 is FYNNEI. The CDR3 reads CASNGGQGSNQPQHF. The DNA for the CDR3 is TGTGCCAGCAACGGAGGACAGGGGAGCAATCAGCCCCAGCATTTT.

The chain recombines TRBV9 with TRBJ2-1, with unresolved D. CDR1 and CDR2 (germline): SGDLS, YYNGEE. The CDR3 sequence is 15 residues long. V shed 0 bases and J shed 0 bases, with 7 bases lying between them. The CDR3 region is CASSVVGSSYNEQFF. The CDR3 DNA reads TGTGCCAGCAGCGTAGTGGGCAGCTCCTACAATGAGCAGTTCTTC.

A few counts support this clone. This chain joins TRBV4-1 and TRBJ1-2; D unresolved. The CDR3 spans 15 residues. The V end lost 2 bases, the J end lost 1 base, and 11 bases lay between the germline ends. The germline V gene has CDR1 MGHRA and CDR2 YSYEKL. CDR3 nucleotides: TGCGCCAGCAGCCAACTGGTTATAGATAACTATGGCTACACCTTC. Translated, it gives CASSQLVIDNYGYTF.

With respect to this clone: Other DNA sequences within the sample encode an identical CDR3. The chain uses TRBV18 and TRBJ1-2; TRBD1 might be the D (6 bases). Germline CDR1 is KGHSH and CDR2 is LQKENI. Trimming pared 3 bases from V and 2 bases from J, leaving 7 bases between. The CDR3 sequence is 13 residues long. The CDR3 reads CASSPDRNYGYTF. Here the CDR3 DNA reads TGTGCCAGCTCACCGGACAGAAACTATGGCTACACCTTC.

Only a few counts were recorded for this clone. This chain links TRBV28 with TRBJ1-4; D gene ambiguous. CDR3 length: 15 amino acids. CDR1 is MDHEN and CDR2 is SYDVKM in the germline V gene. Trimming shortened V by 4 bases and J by 0 bases, and 9 bases separated the two germline ends. CDR3 in DNA: TGTGCCAGCAGTTATCAAACAGCAACTAATGAAAAACTGTTTTTT. Translation: CASSYQTATNEKLFF.

This clone was picked up a small number of times. The chain has TRBV5-8 and TRBJ2-4, with D perhaps TRBD2 (6 bases). The CDR3 contains 13 residues. The germline CDR1 and CDR2 sequences are SGHTS and YDEGEE. Trimming removed 0 bases at V and 8 bases at J, with 9 bases between. CDR3 loop: CASSLAGGDIQYF. CDR3 bases: TGTGCCAGCAGCTTGGCCGGCGGGGACATTCAGTACTTC. The whole variable domain, remainder taken from reference TRBV5-8 and TRBJ2-4, is EAGVTQSPTHLIKTRGQQATLRCSPISGHTSVYWYQQALGLGLQFLLWYDEGEERNRGNFPPRFSGRQFPNYSSELNVNALELEDSALYLCASSLAGGDIQYFGAGTRLSVL.

The gene calls are TRBV4-1 and TRBJ2-6; no reliable D call. The V and J ends lost 2 bases and 0 bases respectively, with 5 bases between them. This CDR3 spans 15 amino acids. In germline, CDR1 is MGHRA, CDR2 YSYEKL. CDR3: CASSQYSSGANVLTF. CDR3 nucleotide sequence: TGCGCCAGCAGCCAATACAGCTCTGGGGCCAACGTCCTGACTTTC.

The rearrangement links TRBV3-1 (or the pseudogene TRBV3-2) to TRBJ2-7; D is unresolved. Trimming pared 2 bases from V and 6 bases from J, leaving 8 bases between. The germline gives CDR1 LGHDT, CDR2 YNNKEL (reference sequence). This CDR3 is 12 amino acids long. The CDR3, as DNA: TGTGCCAGCAGCCAAACGGTCGGCGAGCAGTACTTC. It translates to CASSQTVGEQYF.

The chain uses TRBV19 and TRBJ1-2; 8 nucleotides line up with TRBD1. Germline trimming cut 3 bases from V and 7 bases from J; bases unmatched to any gene: 10. The CDR3 loop spans 15 amino acids. Germline values: CDR1 LNHDA, CDR2 SQIVND (reference sequence). CDR3: CASSMWAGGVRGYTF. CDR3 nucleotide sequence: TGTGCCAGTAGTATGTGGGCAGGGGGCGTTCGTGGCTACACCTTC.

The gene calls are TRBV16 and TRBJ2-3; D possibly corresponds to TRBD1 (6 bases). Germline-derived CDR1 and CDR2 are KGHSY and FQNENV. V was cut by 1 base and J by 5 bases, with 7 bases left in between. The CDR3 loop spans 13 amino acids. CDR3 DNA: TGTGCCAGCAGCCAATACAGGGAAGATACGCAGTATTTT. Translation gives CASSQYREDTQYF.

This clone appeared a single time. This chain joins TRBV5-8 and TRBJ1-2; 12 nucleotides agree with TRBD1. The germline gives CDR1 SGHTS, CDR2 YDEGEE. The CDR3 has 15 residues. V trimming: 4 bases; J trimming: 7 bases; junction bases outside the gene matches: 8. CDR3 nucleotide sequence: TGTGCCAGCAGCCCCCGGGACAGGGGGCTGGTTGGCTACACCTTC. This encodes CASSPRDRGLVGYTF.

The V and J genes are TRBV7-2 and TRBJ1-2; 10 bases agree with TRBD1. Germline V gene sequence: CDR1 SGHTA, CDR2 FQGNSA. The J segment lost 8 bases and the V segment lost 5 bases, leaving 5 bases of the junction unmatched. The length of the CDR3 is 13 residues. The CDR3: CASSADRGQGYTF. CDR3 bases: TGTGCCAGCAGCGCAGACAGGGGGCAAGGCTACACCTTC.

Concerning this clone: One junction end does not reproduce the germline sequence, and a read error may be involved. The rearrangement joins TRBV18 to TRBJ1-1; 11 bases match TRBD1. In germline, CDR1 is KGHSH, CDR2 LQKENI. CDR3 size: 15 residues. CDR3 sequence reads: CASSPLPGQGAEAFF. The DNA of the CDR3 is TGTGCCAGCTCGCCACTCCCGGGACAGGGGGCTGAAGCTTTCTTT.

As to this clone: At the DNA level, this CDR3 is encoded by other sequences in the same sample as well. The chain employs TRBV5-1 and TRBJ2-2; 8 positions match TRBD1. The germline V gene has CDR1 SGHRS and CDR2 YFSETQ. The CDR3 loop spans 14 amino acids. J gave up 6 bases and V 3 bases, and 4 bases lay outside the gene matches. CDR3 coding DNA: TGCGCCAGCAGCTACGGACAGGGTGCCGGGGAGCTGTTTTTT. This codes for CASSYGQGAGELFF.

As to this clone: This specimen includes other DNA sequences encoding the same CDR3. V is TRBV7-2 and J is TRBJ1-1; 7 bases map to TRBD1. This CDR3 region has 14 residues. With V trimmed by 4 bases and J by 5 bases, 7 bases remained unmatched. From germline, CDR1 is SGHTA and CDR2 FQGNSA. The DNA for the CDR3 is TGTGCCAGCAGCTCTCGACAGGGAAAGACTGAAGCTTTCTTT. It yields the protein CASSSRQGKTEAFF.

This clone was seen ten or more times. The chain uses TRBV6-4 and TRBJ1-2; D gene ambiguous. V gave up 6 bases and J gave up 4 bases, with 12 bases separating them. CDR3 length: 13 residues. The germline V gene encodes CDR1 MRHNA and CDR2 SNTAGT. This chain's CDR3 is CASRRDSGYGYTF. CDR3 nucleotides: TGTGCCAGCAGAAGAGACTCCGGCTATGGCTACACCTTC.

The V gene is TRBV6-2 or TRBV6-3, the J gene TRBJ1-5; maybe TRBD1 (5 bases). The CDR3 is made up of 15 amino acids. V was pared by 6 bases and J by 0 bases, with 12 bases between. Germline CDR1 reads MNHEY; CDR2 reads SVGEGT. The CDR3 region is CASSRGGDSNQPQHF. In DNA, the CDR3 is TGTGCCAGCAGCCGCGGGGGGGATAGCAATCAGCCCCAGCATTTT.

The rearrangement joins TRBV21-1 to TRBJ2-3; the D call TRBD1 from the table was never checked on the DNA. TRBV21-1 is annotated as a pseudogene. The CDR3 spans 18 residues. CDR3 DNA: TGTGCCAGCAGCAAAAATCCGGGACAGGACTATAGCACAGATACGCAGTATTTT. It yields the protein CASSKNPGQDYSTDTQYF.

The chain uses TRBV19 and TRBJ1-2; the D gene is possibly TRBD1 (6 bases). V was trimmed by 7 bases and J by 1 base, leaving 13 bases between them. Looked up from germline, CDR1 is LNHDA and CDR2 is SQIVND (reference sequence). The CDR3 sequence is 14 residues long. CDR3: CASTQTGFNYGYTF. As DNA, the CDR3 is TGTGCCAGTACCCAGACAGGATTTAACTATGGCTACACCTTC.

The chain links TRBV28 to TRBJ1-4; D unclear. V was trimmed by 3 bases and J by 0 bases, leaving 11 bases between them. Germline CDR1 MDHEN, CDR2 SYDVKM. The CDR3 has 16 amino acids. The CDR3 DNA reads as TGTGCCAGCAGTTTCCCATACTCTGCAACTAATGAAAAACTGTTTTTT. It is translated as CASSFPYSATNEKLFF.

The V and J genes are TRBV5-1 and TRBJ1-2; maybe TRBD1 (5 bases). Germline assignment: CDR1 SGHRS and CDR2 YFSETQ. V dropped 0 bases and J dropped 8 bases, with 11 bases sitting between them. The CDR3 totals 13 residues. This chain's CDR3 is CASSLGQTRGYTF. The CDR3 region has the DNA TGCGCCAGCAGCTTGGGACAGACGAGGGGCTACACCTTC. Variable domain in full (rest from reference TRBV5-1 and TRBJ1-2): KAGVTQTPRYLIKTRGQQVTLSCSPISGHRSVSWYQQTPGQGLQFLFEYFSETQRNKGNFPGRFSGRQFSNSRSEMNVSTLELGDSALYLCASSLGQTRGYTFGSGTRLTVV.

This clone was found a few times. The CDR3 reads CASSLGDRLRNQPQHF. CDR3 DNA sequence: TGTGCCAGCAGCTTGGGGGACAGATTACGCAATCAGCCCCAGCATTTT. The V and J genes are TRBV7-2 and TRBJ1-5, with 7 bases fitting TRBD1. After removal of 3 bases from V and 2 bases from J, the junction contained 7 bases not matched to a gene. The CDR3 contains 16 residues. Per germline, CDR1 SGHTA and CDR2 FQGNSA.

The chain carries TRBV5-1 and TRBJ2-3, with 10 positions matching TRBD2. Unmatched junction bases numbered 10, after V lost 3 bases and J lost 0 bases. Germline lookup yields CDR1 SGHRS and CDR2 YFSETQ. This CDR3 is 18 amino acids long. CDR3 residues: CASSWGTSVRTSTDTQYF. The CDR3 DNA reads TGCGCCAGCAGCTGGGGGACTAGCGTAAGGACGAGCACAGATACGCAGTATTTT.